This T cell receptor beta chain was identified in a study of CD8+ T cells in alopecia areata. Study context: Severity of treated patients was scored by affected scalp percentage.

Treatment given: oral pan-JAK inhibitor, 5-10 mg twice daily. Peripheral blood samples and lesional scalp punch biopsies were obtained from alopecia areata patients. Trimming removed 4 bases at V and 4 bases at J, with 16 bases between. Germline V CDR1 and CDR2: MNHEY, SMNVEV (reference sequence). The CDR3 contains 15 residues. Comment on this clone: Its matching antigen is unknown.

Findings of the study overall: Many expanded lesional clones persisted in scalp and blood during tofacitinib treatment. Affected lesional scalp, above all in alopecia totalis/universalis, was more clonal than normal scalp.

Sequencing relied on a cDNA template that was reverse transcribed from extracted RNA. Repertoires were generated with immunoSEQ multiplex PCR, while TCRdb's copy carries only in-frame clones and drops some. The repertoire holds about 210,000 clones, with over 60% as singletons. This TCR was recovered from a human donor with alopecia areata. The chain recombines TRBV27 with TRBJ1-1; D unresolved. The sample was CD4+ T cells sorted from blood, taken at week 4, from a patient treated with tofacitinib. The CDR3 DNA reads as TGTGCCAGCAGTTCAATTCAGCGGTGGGGCACTGAAGCTTTCTTT. Its protein is CASSSIQRWGTEAFF.